The clone carrying this T cell receptor (beta chain) has ten or more counts. What it binds is not known. The sample comes from a study of CD8+CD57+ T cells in acquired aplastic anemia. Study context: DNA from sorted CD4+ and CD8+ cells averaged about 3.2 ug. There were roughly 11 million reads, on average, for CD4+ cells from healthy donors. General study results and limits: A significant difference in CD8+ Simpson's diversity between patients and controls was not found. Patients and controls were found to share twenty-nine CD8+ CDR3 sequences.

Germline V gene lookup returns CDR1 LNHDA and CDR2 SQIVND (reference sequence). The CDR3 consists of 13 residues. V gave up 4 bases and J gave up 5 bases, with 11 bases separating them. The study profiled TCR beta VDJ and CDR3 using genomic DNA as template. One entry per CDR3 protein, called by TCRdb with MiXCR from the reads. This sample carries 86,000 or so distinct CDR3 sequences, about half of them seen once, and the ten largest clones take about 68%. Sequencing used sorted CD4+, CD8+, or CD8+CD57+ T cells (not recorded which) from PBMCs. This chain connects TRBV19 to TRBJ1-2, with D perhaps matching TRBD1 (5 bases). This TCR came from a human donor in good health, serving as a control. CDR3 bases: TGTGCCAGTAGTACCCAGGGAGAATATGGCTACACCTTC. Translation gives CASSTQGEYGYTF.